The 28 T cell receptor beta chains presented below share a single source sample, sequenced in a study of T cell responses to AZD1222 COVID-19 vaccine (dated by TCRdb to about 2021). The time point tag for this specimen amounts to: baseline before first vaccination. Library preparation employed the immunoSEQ multiplex PCR assay. In its TCRdb copy, this immuneACCESS table keeps in-frame sequences only and misses some clones. Where compared with another copy, unresolved V genes explain less than half of these, and the others have no known cause. This sample gives 100,000 to 150,000 clones in total; less than 90% of them show up just once. The top ten constitute roughly 4.4% of the sample. Sequenced here: peripheral blood, sampled on day 0 of AZD1222 vaccination. The receptors originated from an adult in good health.

The J gene is TRBJ1-2, the V gene TRBV6-1; 8 bases line up with TRBD1. CDR1 MNHNS and CDR2 SASEGT come from the germline V gene. The length of the CDR3 is 16 residues. The V and J ends lost 0 bases and 7 bases, in that order; junction bases with no gene match: 10. In DNA, the CDR3 is TGTGCCAGCAGTGAAGCAGTCCCAGGGGGCGCCGGTGGCTACACCTTC. Its protein is CASSEAVPGGAGGYTF.

The rearrangement uses TRBV27 and TRBJ1-1; D is undetermined. CDR1 MNHEY and CDR2 SMNVEV come from the germline V gene (reference sequence). This CDR3 has 13 amino acids. The germline V and J ends were trimmed by 4 bases and 5 bases, with 11 bases remaining between them. CDR3 in amino acids: CASSYSVVTEAFF. The CDR3 bases are TGTGCCAGCAGTTACAGTGTAGTAACTGAAGCTTTCTTT.

The CDR3 coding sequence is TGCGCCAGCAGCCAAGAAACCGGAGGTAAGGGGGCGCAAACTGAAGCTTTCTTT. Translated, it gives CASSQETGGKGAQTEAFF. The chain carries TRBV4-3 and TRBJ1-1, with 7 bases identical to TRBD1. Germline CDR1 and CDR2: LGHNA and YSLEER. Trimming at V came to 0 bases and at J to 5 bases, leaving 15 bases not matched to a gene. The CDR3 is 18 residues long.

The chain uses TRBV5-6 and TRBJ2-1, with a weak D call TRBD2 (6 bases). The CDR3 covers 14 residues. CDR1 is SGHDT and CDR2 is YYEEEE in the germline V gene. V was trimmed by 7 bases and J by 5 bases, leaving 16 bases between them. This CDR3 reads CASGGTLYNNEQFF. The CDR3 region has the DNA TGTGCCAGCGGCGGGACTCTATATAACAATGAGCAGTTCTTC. The full variable domain, in which reference TRBV5-6 and TRBJ2-1 provide the parts outside the CDR3, is DAGVTQSPTHLIKTRGQQVTLRCSPKSGHDTVSWYQQALGQGPQFIFQYYEEEERQRGNFPDRFSGHQFPNYSSELNVNALLLGDSALYLCASGGTLYNNEQFFGPGTRLTVL.

As DNA, the CDR3 is TGTGCCAGCAGTTTGGGGCGGGAGGGGAATGAGCAGTTCTTC. It translates to CASSLGREGNEQFF. The chain has TRBV28 and TRBJ2-1, with 9 bases that match TRBD2. Germline-derived CDR1 and CDR2 are MDHEN and SYDVKM. CDR3 length equals 14 residues. V lost 3 bases, J lost 7 bases, and 4 bases stayed unmatched.

The V gene is TRBV29-1, the J gene TRBJ2-1, with 11 positions matching TRBD2. This CDR3 spans 14 amino acids. Trimming cost V 7 bases and J 7 bases; bases outside gene matches: 9. Per the germline V gene, CDR1 is SQVTM and CDR2 is ANQGSEA. CDR3 bases: TGCAGCGGCCTAGCGGGAGGCCTCTCTAATGAGCAGTTCTTC. This codes for CSGLAGGLSNEQFF.

The chain combines TRBV9 with TRBJ1-3; 9 nucleotides line up with TRBD1. After removal of 3 bases from V and 0 bases from J, the junction contained 10 bases not matched to a gene. The CDR3 covers 18 residues. Germline V lookup: CDR1 SGDLS, CDR2 YYNGEE. The CDR3 here is CASSAIPGTGRSGNTIYF. In DNA, the CDR3 is TGTGCCAGCAGCGCGATACCCGGGACAGGGCGCTCTGGAAACACCATATATTTT.

The chain links TRBV6-2 or TRBV6-3 to TRBJ1-5; D is perhaps TRBD1 (6 bases). CDR1 MNHEY and CDR2 SVGEGT come from the germline V gene. CDR3 length: 15 residues. Trimming removed 5 bases at V and 0 bases at J, with 11 bases between. The CDR3 nucleotides read TGTGCCAGCAGTCGGACAGTTTATAGCAATCAGCCCCAGCATTTT. Protein product: CASSRTVYSNQPQHF.

This sequence joins TRBV14 and TRBJ2-5; TRBD2 aligns across 10 bases. Trimming cost V 5 bases and J 5 bases; bases outside gene matches: 8. Germline loops: CDR1 SGHDN, CDR2 FVKESK. This CDR3 is 15 amino acids long. The CDR3 loop reads CASSFLAGVRETQYF. CDR3 in DNA: TGTGCCAGCAGCTTCCTAGCGGGAGTGCGTGAGACCCAGTACTTC.

This chain uses TRBV20-1 with TRBJ2-3; D remains unclear. The CDR3 contains 11 residues. Trimming removed 7 bases at V and 3 bases at J, with 8 bases between. CDR1 DFQATT and CDR2 SNEGSKA come from the germline V gene (reference sequence). CDR3 nucleotide sequence: TGCAGTGGACCACAGACAGATACGCAGTATTTT. This translates into CSGPQTDTQYF.

With regard to this clone: One end of the junction does not line up with germline, which may come from a read error. The chain combines TRBV6-1 with TRBJ2-7; TRBD2 is a possible D gene (6 bases). Germline CDR1 reads MNHNS; CDR2 reads SASEGT. The CDR3 contains 12 residues. CDR3 DNA sequence: TGTGCCAGCAGTGAAGGGGGGACTGACATTCCATTC. Translation gives CASSEGGTDIPF.

This chain links TRBV27 with TRBJ1-2; possibly TRBD1 for D (6 bases). V shed 6 bases and J shed 6 bases, with 17 bases lying between them. This CDR3 region has 14 residues. Germline V CDR1 and CDR2: MNHEY, SMNVEV (reference sequence). The CDR3 loop is CASSSSQGSNGYTF. The CDR3 region has the DNA TGTGCCAGCAGCTCGTCTCAGGGGTCTAATGGCTACACCTTC.

V gene TRBV7-2 combines with J gene TRBJ1-2, with D unresolved. Trimming pared 5 bases from V and 1 base from J, leaving 14 bases between. CDR3 length: 15 residues. CDR1 SGHTA and CDR2 FQGNSA come from the germline V gene. CDR3 protein: CASSPFVGNNYGYTF. DNA of the CDR3: TGTGCCAGCAGCCCTTTTGTCGGAAATAACTATGGCTACACCTTC.

The chain carries TRBV3-1 (or the pseudogene TRBV3-2) and TRBJ1-2; TRBD1 matches 8 bases. J was trimmed by 4 bases and V by 1 base; bases with no gene match: 2. This CDR3 contains 14 residues. CDR1 and CDR2 from the germline V gene are LGHDT and YNNKEL (reference sequence). CDR3 region: CASSQGTGSYGYTF. The CDR3 DNA sequence: TGTGCCAGCAGCCAAGGGACAGGGTCCTATGGCTACACCTTC.

The chain carries TRBV5-1 and TRBJ2-7, with 8 bases lining up with TRBD1. Germline trimming cut 4 bases from V and 0 bases from J; bases unmatched to any gene: 3. CDR1 and CDR2 (germline): SGHRS, YFSETQ. The CDR3 has 14 residues. CDR3 bases: TGCGCCAGCAGCCGGGGACAGGACTCCTACGAGCAGTACTTC. Encoded protein: CASSRGQDSYEQYF.

This clone was seen once. The same CDR3 also results from other DNA sequences found in this sample. The CDR3 coding sequence is TGTGCCAGCAGCGTAGGCGGTAGCAATCAGCCCCAGCATTTT. As protein: CASSVGGSNQPQHF. The genes are TRBV9 and TRBJ1-5; D gene ambiguous. CDR3 length: 14 residues. CDR1 and CDR2 from the germline V gene are SGDLS and YYNGEE. V was trimmed by 0 bases and J by 0 bases, leaving 4 bases between them.

The chain has TRBV28 and TRBJ1-6; D is unresolved. V lost 3 bases and J 7 bases, leaving 4 bases between the germline ends. This CDR3 comprises 12 residues. Per the germline V gene, CDR1 is MDHEN and CDR2 is SYDVKM. The CDR3 loop reads CASSLGNSPLHF. The DNA of the CDR3 is TGTGCCAGCAGTTTGGGGAATTCACCCCTCCACTTT. The whole variable domain, remainder taken from reference TRBV28 and TRBJ1-6, is DVKVTQSSRYLVKRTGEKVFLECVQDMDHENMFWYRQDPGLGLRLIYFSYDVKMKEKGDIPEGYSVSREKKERFSLILESASTNQTSMYLCASSLGNSPLHFGNGTRLTVT.

This clone has more than one count but fewer than ten. This chain links TRBV6-1 with TRBJ1-2, with D perhaps matching TRBD1 (5 bases). The CDR3 contains 15 residues. Germline V lookup: CDR1 MNHNS, CDR2 SASEGT. Trimming took 3 bases from V and 4 from J, leaving 15 bases between them. The CDR3 protein is CASSDEAGGGYGYTF. For the CDR3, the DNA is TGTGCCAGCAGTGATGAGGCAGGCGGGGGCTATGGCTACACCTTC.

This chain connects TRBV12-3 or TRBV12-4 to TRBJ1-1; no reliable D call. This CDR3 spans 13 amino acids. Trimming took 5 bases from V and 5 from J, leaving 12 bases between them. CDR3: CASSVFRETEAFF. For the CDR3, the DNA is TGTGCCAGCAGTGTCTTCCGAGAGACTGAAGCTTTCTTT.

The chain couples TRBV7-8 to TRBJ1-1, with 7 bases aligning to TRBD1. The germline gives CDR1 SGHVS, CDR2 FQNEAQ. With 4 bases clipped from V and 4 bases from J, the junction kept 12 bases outside the gene matches. The CDR3 length is 16 residues. CDR3 bases: TGTGCCAGCAGCTCACAGGGGCTGGGAGGGGGCACTGAAGCTTTCTTT. Amino acids: CASSSQGLGGGTEAFF.

This rearrangement joins TRBV6-6 to TRBJ1-5; perhaps TRBD1 as D (5 bases). This CDR3 is built from 13 residues. CDR1 is MNHNY, CDR2 SVGAGI, per germline (reference sequence). V was pared by 6 bases and J by 4 bases, with 10 bases between. The CDR3 is CASSWTQNQPQHF. The CDR3 DNA reads as TGTGCCAGCAGCTGGACACAAAATCAGCCCCAGCATTTT.

The CDR3 DNA reads TGTGCCAGCAGTTACCCGATGCCACGGTGGGGTGGCTACACCTTC. This encodes CASSYPMPRWGGYTF. This chain connects TRBV6-2 or TRBV6-3 to TRBJ1-2; D remains ambiguous. Trimming shortened V by 2 bases and J by 7 bases, and 17 bases separated the two germline ends. The CDR3 has 15 amino acids. Per the germline V gene, CDR1 is MNHEY and CDR2 is SVGEGT.

The chain carries TRBV28 and TRBJ1-1; D remains ambiguous. V lost 4 bases and J lost 0, with 6 bases in between. CDR3 size: 13 residues. Germline CDR1 is MDHEN and CDR2 is SYDVKM. CDR3 sequence: CASSSHLNTEAFF. The CDR3 nucleotides read TGTGCCAGCAGTTCCCATTTGAACACTGAAGCTTTCTTT.

The chain combines TRBV18 with TRBJ1-2, with D possibly being TRBD1 (5 bases). This CDR3 region has 16 residues. V was shortened by 3 bases and J by 4 bases, with 18 bases between the two germline ends. The V gene's germline CDR1 is KGHSH and CDR2 LQKENI. The CDR3 coding sequence is TGTGCCAGCTCACCGACCGGAGGGACTGAGCGCTATGGCTACACCTTC. Translation gives CASSPTGGTERYGYTF.

The chain joins TRBV30 to TRBJ2-3; D not resolved. Germline V gene lookup returns CDR1 GTSNPN and CDR2 SVGIG (reference sequence). This CDR3 has 14 residues. Trimming took 3 bases from V and 1 from J, leaving 11 bases between them. The CDR3 bases are TGTGCCTGGAGGGACGTAGTTCGCACAGATACGCAGTATTTT. Amino acids: CAWRDVVRTDTQYF. The full variable domain, in which reference TRBV30 and TRBJ2-3 provide the parts outside the CDR3, is SQTIHQWPATLVQPVGSPLSLECTVEGTSNPNLYWYRQAAGRGLQLLFYSVGIGQISSEVPQNLSASRPQDRQFILSSKKLLLSDSGFYLCAWRDVVRTDTQYFGPGTRLTVL.

The rearrangement links TRBV6-1 to TRBJ2-5, with 7 nucleotides matching TRBD2. Trimming at V came to 4 bases and at J to 2 bases, leaving 10 bases not matched to a gene. The CDR3 sequence is 16 residues long. The germline V gene encodes CDR1 MNHNS and CDR2 SASEGT. In DNA form, the CDR3 reads TGTGCCAGCAGTGGCCAGGAGGGCGGGGGACAAGAGACCCAGTACTTC. Protein product: CASSGQEGGGQETQYF.

The rearrangement uses TRBV2 and TRBJ1-1; a possible D gene is TRBD1 (5 bases). Germline loops: CDR1 SNHLY, CDR2 FYNNEI. The germline V and J ends were trimmed by 3 bases and 4 bases, with 9 bases remaining between them. CDR3 length equals 13 residues. The CDR3 sequence is CASSDWDRTEAFF. Written as DNA, the CDR3 is TGTGCCAGCAGTGATTGGGACCGCACTGAAGCTTTCTTT.

The rearrangement uses TRBV7-2 and TRBJ2-1; no clear D gene. The CDR3 consists of 14 residues. V lost 0 bases and J 9 bases, leaving 12 bases between the germline ends. CDR1 SGHTA and CDR2 FQGNSA come from the germline V gene. This chain's CDR3 is CASSLAPASPEQFF. The CDR3, as DNA: TGTGCCAGCAGCTTAGCGCCAGCGTCCCCTGAGCAGTTCTTC.